This TCR beta chain appears in the sequencing data of a study of shared clonotypes between healthy human individuals. Study outcomes and limitations: Sharing across several donors was seen in 4% to 5.5% of naive CD4 clonotypes.

Only Caucasian adults living in Nashville, Tennessee made up the donor group. V lost 6 bases and J 2 bases, leaving 14 bases between the germline ends. Germline values: CDR1 MNHNS, CDR2 SASEGT. CDR3 length equals 14 residues. A note on this clone: What it binds is not known.

Each replicate PCR on the sorted subsets used approximately 200 ng DNA (around 30,000 T cell genomes). Profiled with immunoSEQ multiplex PCR; TCRdb holds only in-frame clones, not every one. The profile covers approximately 2.5 million clones, with roughly 93% appearing a single time and 0.35% to 0.45% taken by the ten largest. The specimen was naive CD4+ T cells from PBMCs. Subset in this sample: CD45RA+ positively selected. The clonotype comes from a man between 18 and 29 years old in good health. Some clones in this sample may be carry-over from other donors' samples. The V gene is TRBV6-1, the J gene TRBJ2-7, with D unresolved. This CDR3 is CASSSQGIAYEQYF. For the CDR3, the DNA is TGTGCCAGCAGCTCCCAAGGTATAGCCTACGAGCAGTACTTC.